Shown below are 26 T cell receptor beta chains from a single sample sequenced in a study of T-cell memory formation after mild COVID-19. TCRdb fed the 5' RACE reads into MiXCR, producing one record per CDR3 protein. Here the sample spans about 270,000 distinct CDR3 sequences, 16% being singletons. The specimen sequenced was PBMCs or a T cell subset sorted from them (not recorded which). Source of these receptors: a man younger than 35 who had mild COVID-19 (a few samples of this study predate the infection). Cell type and time point are not known.

The V and J genes are TRBV28 and TRBJ2-7, with 10 bases aligning to TRBD2. The CDR3 contains 14 residues. Trimming removed 5 bases from V and 6 bases from J; junction bases left unmatched: 7. The germline V gene has CDR1 MDHEN and CDR2 SYDVKM. CDR3 in amino acids: CASSTWTSGGEQYV. The DNA of the CDR3 is TGTGCCAGCAGTACTTGGACTAGCGGAGGCGAGCAGTACGTC.

The rearrangement uses TRBV7-9 and TRBJ1-1; D gene unclear. This CDR3 is 14 amino acids long. Germline lookup yields CDR1 SEHNR and CDR2 FQNEAQ (reference sequence). Trimming left V 2 bases short and J 0 bases short, with 7 bases between. The CDR3 here is CASSLSSVNTEAFF. The CDR3 nucleotides are TGTGCCAGCAGCTTATCGTCCGTGAACACTGAAGCTTTCTTT.

This clonotype was seen repeatedly, ten times or more. The chain employs TRBV7-2 and TRBJ2-1; D call uncertain. This CDR3 comprises 12 residues. Germline lookup yields CDR1 SGHTA and CDR2 FQGNSA. Trimming shortened V by 1 base and J by 5 bases, and 3 bases separated the two germline ends. CDR3 protein: CASSLVDNEQFF. CDR3 in DNA: TGTGCCAGCAGCTTAGTCGACAATGAGCAGTTCTTC. Looking up the rest from reference TRBV7-2 and TRBJ2-1 gives the full variable domain: GAGVSQSPSNKVTEKGKDVELRCDPISGHTALYWYRQSLGQGLEFLIYFQGNSAPDKSGLPSDRFSAERTGGSVSTLTIQRTQQEDSAVYLCASSLVDNEQFFGPGTRLTVL.

This clonotype was seen a few times. The chain carries TRBV12-3 or TRBV12-4 and TRBJ1-2, with D possibly being TRBD1 (6 bases). Trimming removed 2 bases at V and 5 bases at J, with 12 bases between. CDR3 size: 14 residues. In DNA, the CDR3 is TGTGCCAGCAGTTTATTCCAGGGGAGGTATGGCTACACCTTC. Amino acids: CASSLFQGRYGYTF.

The CDR3 nucleotides are TGTGCCAGCAGCGCTACTCAGGGTTGGGAGACCCAGTACTTC. Translated, it gives CASSATQGWETQYF. This chain uses TRBV7-6 with TRBJ2-5; D is possibly TRBD1 (5 bases). Germline V gene sequence: CDR1 SGHVS, CDR2 FNYEAQ. CDR3 size: 14 residues. V was trimmed by 5 bases and J by 5 bases, leaving 15 bases between them.

This clonotype was detected a few times. Here the CDR3 DNA reads TGCGCCAGCAGCTTGGCCTCGGACAGATGGGATACGCAGTATTTT. This gives the protein CASSLASDRWDTQYF. The chain links TRBV5-1 to TRBJ2-3; TRBD1 is a possible D gene (6 bases). Germline values: CDR1 SGHRS, CDR2 YFSETQ. This CDR3 is built from 15 residues. Between the trimmed V and J ends, which lost 0 bases and 6 bases, there was a span of 14 bases. Full variable domain (remainder filled in from reference TRBV5-1 and TRBJ2-3): KAGVTQTPRYLIKTRGQQVTLSCSPISGHRSVSWYQQTPGQGLQFLFEYFSETQRNKGNFPGRFSGRQFSNSRSEMNVSTLELGDSALYLCASSLASDRWDTQYFGPGTRLTVL.

V and J are TRBV29-1 and TRBJ1-2; no clear D. V was pared by 2 bases and J by 6 bases, with 16 bases between. There are 14 residues in the CDR3. Per germline, CDR1 SQVTM and CDR2 ANQGSEA. The CDR3 region has the DNA TGCAGCGTTGAACGGTTAGGGAGGAATGATGGCTACACCTTC. Encoded protein: CSVERLGRNDGYTF.

This chain uses TRBV27 with TRBJ1-2; D is ambiguous. Trimming cost V 5 bases and J 0 bases, with 10 bases left between them. Germline-derived CDR1 and CDR2 are MNHEY and SMNVEV (reference sequence). The CDR3 sequence is 14 residues long. CDR3 in amino acids: CASSPLDTNYGYTF. CDR3 sequence (DNA): TGTGCCAGCAGTCCCCTGGATACTAACTATGGCTACACCTTC.

The chain couples TRBV4-2 to TRBJ1-5, with D possibly being TRBD1 (5 bases). CDR1 is LGHNA, CDR2 YNFKEQ, per germline. CDR3 length: 14 amino acids. The V gene lost 2 bases and the J gene lost 6 bases, with 11 bases spanning the gap. The CDR3 region is CASSQQGVGQPQHF. The CDR3 nucleotides read TGTGCCAGCAGCCAACAGGGCGTGGGTCAGCCCCAGCATTTT.

In its sample, this clonotype was seen a few times. The V and J genes are TRBV6-2 or TRBV6-3 and TRBJ2-7; D perhaps matches TRBD2 (6 bases). V gave up 0 bases and J gave up 7 bases, with 13 bases separating them. This CDR3 is 14 amino acids long. Germline CDR1 and CDR2: MNHEY and SVGEGT. CDR3 loop: CASSYSARAGEQYV. CDR3 coding DNA: TGTGCCAGCAGTTACTCGGCTAGGGCGGGGGAGCAGTACGTC.

The rearrangement joins TRBV2 to TRBJ2-2, with 12 positions matching TRBD1. The germline gives CDR1 SNHLY, CDR2 FYNNEI. With 6 bases clipped from V and 4 bases from J, the junction kept 9 bases outside the gene matches. The CDR3 extends over 17 amino acids. CDR3 in DNA: TGTGCCAGCAGGACCGGGACAGGGGGCGCGGGCACCGGGGAGCTGTTTTTT. It is translated as CASRTGTGGAGTGELFF. The full variable domain, with the rest looked up from reference TRBV2 and TRBJ2-2, is EPEVTQTPSHQVTQMGQEVILRCVPISNHLYFYWYRQILGQKVEFLVSFYNNEISEKSEIFDDQFSVERPDGSNFTLKIRSTKLEDSAMYFCASRTGTGGAGTGELFFGEGSRLTVL.

A few counts support this clonotype. The chain recombines TRBV4-3 with TRBJ2-3; possibly TRBD1 or TRBD2 for D (5 bases each). The CDR3 contains 14 residues. The V and J ends lost 3 bases and 3 bases respectively, with 10 bases between them. CDR1 LGHNA and CDR2 YSLEER come from the germline V gene. The CDR3 reads CASSHGTYTDTQYF. CDR3 DNA sequence: TGCGCCAGCAGCCACGGGACGTATACAGATACGCAGTATTTT.

This clonotype was seen more than once but under ten times. The V call is TRBV19, the J call TRBJ2-3; TRBD1 or TRBD2 may be the D gene (8 bases each). V was cut by 5 bases and J by 0 bases, with 27 bases left in between. The CDR3 is made up of 20 amino acids. The germline gives CDR1 LNHDA, CDR2 SQIVND (reference sequence). CDR3 sequence: CASSQRQGARGGSSTDTQYF. Here the CDR3 DNA reads TGTGCCAGTAGTCAACGTCAGGGGGCCCGGGGGGGGTCTAGCACAGATACGCAGTATTTT.

This clonotype showed up just a few times. The rearrangement links TRBV5-1 to TRBJ1-3; D not certain. V lost 2 bases and J lost 6, with 12 bases in between. Germline CDR1 and CDR2: SGHRS and YFSETQ. This CDR3 spans 14 amino acids. CDR3 sequence reads: CASSLTTEVNTIYF. CDR3 bases: TGCGCCAGCAGCTTAACGACGGAGGTAAACACCATATATTTT.

This clonotype was detected only a few times. CDR3 protein: CASSLRGTENSPLHF. DNA of the CDR3: TGTGCCAGCAGCCTACGCGGGACTGAGAATTCACCCCTCCACTTT. The genes are TRBV7-2 and TRBJ1-6, with D perhaps TRBD1 (5 bases). This CDR3 region has 15 residues. Trimming cost V 5 bases and J 7 bases, with 15 bases left between them. Germline V gives CDR1 SGHTA, CDR2 FQGNSA.

V usage is TRBV5-1 and J usage is TRBJ2-1; D is perhaps TRBD1 (6 bases). This CDR3 region has 15 residues. Germline CDR1 is SGHRS and CDR2 is YFSETQ. V was trimmed by 0 bases and J by 7 bases, leaving 14 bases between them. The CDR3 spells CASSLAVGAGNEQFF. The CDR3 bases are TGCGCCAGCAGCTTGGCAGTGGGGGCCGGGAATGAGCAGTTCTTC.

Ten or more counts support this clonotype. The rearrangement links TRBV12-3 or TRBV12-4 to TRBJ2-1; D gene ambiguous. This CDR3 has 13 residues. V was clipped by 3 bases and J by 8 bases, with 11 bases between them. The CDR3 loop reads CASSFSPWDEQFF. DNA of the CDR3: TGTGCCAGCAGTTTTTCCCCATGGGATGAGCAGTTCTTC.

This clonotype turned up a few times. In DNA, the CDR3 is TGCGCCAGCAGCTTCGACAGGGTACTCTACGAGCAGTACTTC. Protein product: CASSFDRVLYEQYF. This chain links TRBV5-1 with TRBJ2-7, with 7 positions matching TRBD1. This CDR3 is 14 amino acids long. Trimming at V came to 2 bases and at J to 3 bases, leaving 5 bases not matched to a gene. In germline, CDR1 is SGHRS, CDR2 YFSETQ.

This chain links TRBV10-3 with TRBJ1-6; D possibly corresponds to TRBD1 (5 bases). There are 14 residues in the CDR3. V was cut by 6 bases and J by 6 bases, with 12 bases left in between. Germline CDR1 ENHRY, CDR2 SYGVKD. The CDR3 spells CAIRDRGANSPLHF. DNA of the CDR3: TGTGCCATCAGAGACCGAGGGGCTAATTCACCCCTCCACTTT.

This sequence joins TRBV6-5 and TRBJ2-7; 9 bases match TRBD1. CDR1 is MNHEY and CDR2 is SVGAGI in the germline V gene. J lost 5 bases, V lost 7 bases, and 9 bases had no gene match. CDR3 length: 14 residues. The CDR3 region has the DNA TGTGCCAGCACCGGGACAGGGAATTTCAACGAGCAGTACTTC. Translating gives CASTGTGNFNEQYF.

This rearrangement joins TRBV6-2 or TRBV6-3 to TRBJ2-7, with D perhaps being TRBD1 or TRBD2 (5 bases each). The CDR3 length is 17 residues. Germline CDR1 is MNHEY and CDR2 is SVGEGT. V gave up 7 bases and J gave up 0 bases, with 22 bases separating them. The chain's CDR3 is CASTEPPGRGVSYEQYF. The CDR3 bases are TGTGCCAGCACCGAACCTCCGGGCCGAGGGGTCTCCTACGAGCAGTACTTC.

V and J are TRBV19 and TRBJ2-1; no reliable D call. The CDR3 length is 12 residues. The V and J ends lost 5 bases and 8 bases respectively, with 10 bases between them. The germline V gene encodes CDR1 LNHDA and CDR2 SQIVND (reference sequence). CDR3 loop: CASSRDRYEQFF. The DNA of the CDR3 is TGTGCCAGTAGTCGTGACCGGTATGAGCAGTTCTTC. Together with reference TRBV19 and TRBJ2-1, the CDR3 gives the full variable domain: DGGITQSPKYLFRKEGQNVTLSCEQNLNHDAMYWYRQDPGQGLRLIYYSQIVNDFQKGDIAEGYSVSREKKESFPLTVTSAQKNPTAFYLCASSRDRYEQFFGPGTRLTVL.

This clonotype was observed a handful of times. The V and J genes are TRBV4-1 and TRBJ1-5; TRBD1 is a possible D gene (5 bases). V shed 0 bases and J shed 7 bases, with 13 bases lying between them. This CDR3 contains 15 residues. CDR1 is MGHRA, CDR2 YSYEKL, per germline. The DNA for the CDR3 is TGCGCCAGCAGCCAAGATTCCTGGGGGAACCAGCCCCAGCATTTT. This codes for CASSQDSWGNQPQHF.

This clonotype showed up just a few times. The chain joins TRBV11-2 to TRBJ2-7; no reliable D call. The V and J ends lost 2 bases and 3 bases respectively, with 8 bases between them. The CDR3 has 13 residues. Germline V gives CDR1 SGHAT, CDR2 FQNNGV. The DNA for the CDR3 is TGTGCCAGCAGCTTACCAGTTCACTACGAGCAGTACTTC. Translation: CASSLPVHYEQYF.

This clonotype has more than one count but fewer than ten. The rearrangement uses TRBV5-1 and TRBJ2-3; 9 positions match TRBD2. V was pared by 4 bases and J by 6 bases, with 6 bases of the junction left unmatched. CDR3 length: 14 residues. CDR1 and CDR2 (germline): SGHRS, YFSETQ. The CDR3: CASSPRTSVDTQYF. The CDR3 DNA reads TGCGCCAGCAGCCCCCGGACTAGCGTGGATACGCAGTATTTT.

This clonotype has just a few counts. This rearrangement joins TRBV9 to TRBJ1-2; 8 nucleotides agree with TRBD1. The ends lost 3 bases at V and 5 bases at J; junction bases unmatched: 6. The CDR3 contains 14 residues. Germline V lookup: CDR1 SGDLS, CDR2 YYNGEE. The CDR3 sequence is CASSGGQGGYGYTF. CDR3 DNA sequence: TGTGCCAGCAGCGGAGGACAGGGTGGTTATGGCTACACCTTC.